Listed here are 28 T cell receptor beta chains from one sample, sequenced in a study of blood T cell repertoires in COVID-19 (dated by TCRdb to about 2020). The library was prepared using the immunoSEQ multiplex PCR assay. Not all clones reach the TCRdb copy of this immuneACCESS table, which keeps in-frame sequences only. Checked studies attribute under half of the gap to unresolved V genes and leave the rest unexplained. This sample comprises hundreds of thousands of clones, 75% to 85% of them detected only once. The ten largest clonotypes hold around 1.3% of the sample. Sequencing was done on a sample of peripheral blood. The receptors were gathered from a woman aged 30 to 39 with COVID-19, enrolled during active disease.

This chain connects TRBV10-3 to TRBJ1-2; D is perhaps TRBD1 (6 bases). This CDR3 spans 14 amino acids. Germline CDR1 and CDR2: ENHRY and SYGVKD. The V and J ends lost 7 bases and 8 bases respectively, with 20 bases between them. The CDR3 region is CAITGDGSKGGYTF. As DNA, the CDR3 is TGTGCCATCACAGGGGACGGCAGCAAGGGAGGCTACACCTTC.

The chain couples TRBV29-1 to TRBJ2-5; 7 positions agree with TRBD2. J lost 5 bases, V lost 6 bases, and 6 bases had no gene match. CDR3 size: 12 residues. Germline V gene lookup returns CDR1 SQVTM and CDR2 ANQGSEA. CDR3 in amino acids: CSVGEGRETQYF. The CDR3 coding sequence is TGCAGCGTAGGGGAGGGCCGGGAGACCCAGTACTTC.

This chain uses TRBV7-2 with TRBJ2-1; 7 bases agree with TRBD2. This CDR3 spans 16 amino acids. Germline V gene data show CDR1 as SGHTA and CDR2 as FQGNSA. Trimming took 2 bases from V and 9 from J; bases not matched to a gene: 13. In nucleotides, the CDR3 is TGTGCCAGCAGCTTACCTCCTAGCGGCTCGGGTAGTGAGCAGTTCTTC. It codes for CASSLPPSGSGSEQFF.

This clone appeared once. V is TRBV4-3 and J is TRBJ1-5; D is perhaps TRBD1 (5 bases). CDR1 LGHNA and CDR2 YSLEER come from the germline V gene. The CDR3 spans 15 residues. V shed 0 bases and J shed 3 bases, with 9 bases lying between them. CDR3 amino acids: CASSQEAGPNQPQHF. The CDR3 DNA reads as TGCGCCAGCAGCCAAGAGGCAGGGCCCAATCAGCCCCAGCATTTT.

The rearrangement links TRBV7-2 to TRBJ1-5; 8 bases agree with TRBD1. Germline V lookup: CDR1 SGHTA, CDR2 FQGNSA. The CDR3 covers 15 residues. V lost 6 bases, J lost 5 bases, and 9 bases stayed unmatched. The CDR3 region is CASSKNQGADQPQHF. CDR3 nucleotides: TGTGCCAGCAGTAAAAACCAGGGGGCGGATCAGCCCCAGCATTTT.

V gene TRBV5-1 combines with J gene TRBJ1-1; the match to TRBD1 covers 9 bases. Germline loops: CDR1 SGHRS, CDR2 YFSETQ. The V segment lost 3 bases and the J segment 1 base; nucleotides outside the gene matches: 4. The CDR3 length is 15 residues. CDR3 DNA sequence: TGCGCCAGCAGCTCACAGGGGGCCTCGAACACTGAAGCTTTCTTT. Its protein product is CASSSQGASNTEAFF.

V usage is TRBV7-2 and J usage is TRBJ1-1, with 7 bases matching TRBD1. The germline CDR1 and CDR2 sequences are SGHTA and FQGNSA. This CDR3 has 15 amino acids. With 3 bases clipped from V and 1 base from J, the junction kept 5 bases outside the gene matches. The DNA for the CDR3 is TGTGCCAGCAGCTTCTCCTGGACAGGGAACACTGAAGCTTTCTTT. Protein product: CASSFSWTGNTEAFF.

V and J are TRBV15 and TRBJ1-2, with a possible D match to TRBD1 (6 bases). This CDR3 spans 16 amino acids. Germline lookup yields CDR1 LNHNV and CDR2 YYDKDF (reference sequence). Trimming removed 1 base at V and 2 bases at J, with 14 bases between. This CDR3 is CATSRGGTRRNYGYTF. For the CDR3, the DNA is TGTGCCACCAGCAGAGGGGGGACAAGACGAAACTATGGCTACACCTTC.

The J gene is TRBJ2-3, the V gene TRBV2, with 7 bases matching TRBD1. The length of the CDR3 is 16 residues. V lost 6 bases to trimming and J lost 2 bases; unmatched junction nucleotides: 11. Germline V gives CDR1 SNHLY, CDR2 FYNNEI. Written as DNA, the CDR3 is TGTGCCAGCAGGGACCACAGGGGAACGACCACAGATACGCAGTATTTT. Protein: CASRDHRGTTTDTQYF.

CDR3 amino acids: CASSIDTGRGEKLFF. The CDR3 DNA is TGTGCCAGTAGTATAGATACGGGCAGGGGTGAAAAACTGTTTTTT. The chain carries TRBV19 and TRBJ1-4, with D perhaps matching TRBD1 (6 bases). Germline V CDR1 and CDR2: LNHDA, SQIVND (reference sequence). V gave up 0 bases and J gave up 7 bases, with 12 bases separating them. The length of the CDR3 is 15 residues.

This clone has more than one count but fewer than ten. This chain uses TRBV18 with TRBJ2-7, with D perhaps matching TRBD1 (5 bases). The germline V and J ends were trimmed by 8 bases and 7 bases, with 21 bases remaining between them. Germline V gene lookup returns CDR1 KGHSH and CDR2 LQKENI. This CDR3 comprises 14 residues. This chain's CDR3 is CASHQSGAPGEQYF. For the CDR3, the DNA is TGTGCCAGCCACCAAAGTGGGGCCCCGGGTGAGCAGTACTTC.

The J gene is TRBJ2-3, the V gene TRBV18, with D perhaps TRBD2 (6 bases). Germline lookup yields CDR1 KGHSH and CDR2 LQKENI. V was shortened by 4 bases and J by 5 bases, with 10 bases between the two germline ends. The CDR3 loop spans 13 amino acids. CDR3 loop: CASSLRDGDTQYF. In DNA, the CDR3 is TGTGCCAGCTCACTGCGGGACGGAGATACGCAGTATTTT.

This chain joins TRBV6-6 and TRBJ1-2; 9 bases agree with TRBD1. This CDR3 is built from 18 residues. In germline, CDR1 is MNHNY, CDR2 SVGAGI (reference sequence). Unmatched junction bases numbered 20, after V lost 5 bases and J lost 7 bases. The CDR3 protein is CASSRSGTGLAKGGGYTF. CDR3 DNA sequence: TGTGCCAGCAGTCGATCCGGGACAGGGCTGGCCAAGGGTGGTGGCTACACCTTC.

J is TRBJ2-1 and V is TRBV4-2; D possibly corresponds to TRBD1 (5 bases). The CDR3 is 16 amino acids. The V gene lost 3 bases and the J gene lost 3 bases, with 15 bases spanning the gap. Germline V gene lookup returns CDR1 LGHNA and CDR2 YNFKEQ. The CDR3 DNA follows: TGTGCCAGCAGCCAGTACACCTCAGGGAACTACAATGAGCAGTTCTTC. Protein sequence: CASSQYTSGNYNEQFF.

The genes are TRBV27 and TRBJ2-7, with 10 nucleotides matching TRBD1. V gave up 1 base and J gave up 2 bases; unmatched junction bases: 14. This CDR3 has 19 amino acids. Germline V gene lookup returns CDR1 MNHEY and CDR2 SMNVEV (reference sequence). This CDR3 reads CASSLYRDRGNVPTYEQYF. The DNA for the CDR3 is TGTGCCAGCAGTTTATATCGGGACAGGGGAAATGTTCCCACCTACGAGCAGTACTTC.

V usage is TRBV2 and J usage is TRBJ1-4; D is perhaps TRBD1 (6 bases). The CDR3 runs 15 residues. Germline CDR1 SNHLY, CDR2 FYNNEI. Trimming removed 6 bases at V and 0 bases at J, with 11 bases between. Here the CDR3 reads CASRAYRATNEKLFF. CDR3 bases: TGTGCCAGCAGGGCATACAGGGCAACTAATGAAAAACTGTTTTTT.

The rearrangement uses TRBV12-3 or TRBV12-4 and TRBJ1-2; 8 positions agree with TRBD1. There are 13 residues in the CDR3. Unmatched junction bases numbered 5, after V lost 5 bases and J lost 6 bases. The CDR3 sequence is CASSLGTGDGYTF. In nucleotides, the CDR3 is TGTGCCAGCAGTCTGGGGACAGGCGATGGCTACACCTTC.

The V and J genes are TRBV27 and TRBJ1-1; 10 bases are shared with TRBD1. CDR1 and CDR2 from the germline V gene are MNHEY and SMNVEV (reference sequence). V gave up 3 bases and J gave up 0 bases; unmatched junction bases: 10. This CDR3 comprises 18 residues. The CDR3 bases are TGTGCCAGCAGTTTTCGGGGTGGGACAGGGGCAATGAACACTGAAGCTTTCTTT. Amino acid sequence: CASSFRGGTGAMNTEAFF.

The genes are TRBV5-4 and TRBJ2-5; D is perhaps TRBD1 (5 bases). V lost 0 bases and J lost 3, with 9 bases in between. The germline V gene has CDR1 SGHNT and CDR2 YYREEE (reference sequence). The CDR3 extends over 14 amino acids. The CDR3 sequence is CASSLVKGEETQYF. CDR3 DNA sequence: TGTGCCAGCAGCTTGGTTAAAGGGGAAGAGACCCAGTACTTC. The variable domain in full, completed from reference TRBV5-4 and TRBJ2-5, reads ETGVTQSPTHLIKTRGQQVTLRCSSQSGHNTVSWYQQALGQGPQFIFQYYREEENGRGNFPPRFSGLQFPNYSSELNVNALELDDSALYLCASSLVKGEETQYFGPGTRLLVL.

The chain combines TRBV19 with TRBJ1-2, with 9 bases that match TRBD1. Germline lookup yields CDR1 LNHDA and CDR2 SQIVND (reference sequence). CDR3 length: 16 residues. Losses at the gene ends were 5 bases for V and 4 bases for J; bases not matched to a gene: 11. The CDR3 region is CASSSTGTGLIYGYTF. CDR3 DNA sequence: TGTGCCAGTAGTTCTACCGGGACAGGGCTTATCTATGGCTACACCTTC.

The chain joins TRBV12-5 to TRBJ2-1; TRBD2 matches at 14 bases. V dropped 1 base and J dropped 4; count of bases not matched to a gene: 12. Germline CDR1 and CDR2: LGHNT and FRNRAP. The CDR3 runs 20 residues. The CDR3 bases are TGTGCTAGTGGTTTGGGGACTAGCGGGGGGAAACCCTCTATTTACAATGAGCAGTTCTTC. This translates into CASGLGTSGGKPSIYNEQFF.

This chain links TRBV18 with TRBJ2-2; 10 bases agree with TRBD2. Germline V gene lookup returns CDR1 KGHSH and CDR2 LQKENI. The CDR3 consists of 13 residues. Trimming at V came to 5 bases and at J to 6 bases, leaving 0 bases not matched to a gene. Here the CDR3 DNA reads TGTGCCAGCTCAGGACTAGCGGCCGGGGAGCTGTTTTTT. This encodes CASSGLAAGELFF.

This clone has more than one count but fewer than ten. This chain links TRBV3-1 (or the pseudogene TRBV3-2) with TRBJ2-1; D may be TRBD2 (5 bases). The CDR3 spans 16 residues. V dropped 0 bases and J dropped 9 bases, with 18 bases sitting between them. Germline V lookup: CDR1 LGHDT, CDR2 YNNKEL (reference sequence). In nucleotides, the CDR3 is TGTGCCAGCAGCCAAGATTGGCCTAGCCCCTGGGGTGAGCAGTTCTTC. Translating gives CASSQDWPSPWGEQFF.

The chain couples TRBV7-9 to TRBJ2-3; the match to TRBD1 covers 8 bases. V lost 5 bases and J lost 1; bases outside the gene matches: 5. The CDR3 length is 15 residues. Per the germline V gene, CDR1 is SEHNR and CDR2 is FQNEAQ (reference sequence). In DNA form, the CDR3 reads TGTGCCAGCAGCCCAGGGACAGGAGGCACAGATACGCAGTATTTT. This sequence encodes CASSPGTGGTDTQYF.

V and J are TRBV6-5 and TRBJ2-7; 11 nucleotides line up with TRBD1. The germline CDR1 and CDR2 sequences are MNHEY and SVGAGI. The trim removed 7 bases at V and 5 bases at J, leaving 7 bases unmatched. This CDR3 spans 14 amino acids. The CDR3 protein is CASTRRDRGDEQYF. The DNA of the CDR3 is TGTGCCAGCACTCGTAGGGACAGGGGGGACGAGCAGTACTTC.

This chain joins TRBV6-2 or TRBV6-3 and TRBJ2-7, with D possibly TRBD2 on 5 matching bases. Germline lookup yields CDR1 MNHEY and CDR2 SVGEGT. There are 16 residues in the CDR3. V was cut by 2 bases and J by 1 base, with 15 bases left in between. CDR3 sequence: CASSYRPGSGSYEQYF. CDR3 DNA: TGTGCCAGCAGTTACCGCCCGGGGAGCGGTTCCTACGAGCAGTACTTC.

This chain links TRBV27 with TRBJ2-5, with 9 positions matching TRBD1. V was pared by 2 bases and J by 5 bases, with 9 bases of the junction left unmatched. CDR1 and CDR2 from the germline V gene are MNHEY and SMNVEV (reference sequence). The CDR3 is 16 residues long. In DNA form, the CDR3 reads TGTGCCAGCAGTTTAGGAGACAGGGGGAGAGGGGAGACCCAGTACTTC. It translates to CASSLGDRGRGETQYF.

The J gene is TRBJ2-5, the V gene TRBV18; no firm D call. Germline assignment: CDR1 KGHSH and CDR2 LQKENI. Between the trimmed V and J ends, which lost 3 bases and 2 bases, there was a span of 4 bases. The CDR3 has 12 amino acids. CDR3 in DNA: TGTGCCAGCTCACCCTATCAAGAGACCCAGTACTTC. Encoded protein: CASSPYQETQYF. Filled out from reference TRBV18 and TRBJ2-5, the complete variable domain reads NAGVMQNPRHLVRRRGQEARLRCSPMKGHSHVYWYRQLPEEGLKFMVYLQKENIIDESGMPKERFSAEFPKEGPSILRIQQVVRGDSAAYFCASSPYQETQYFGPGTRLLVL.